This TCR beta chain was identified in a study of cytomegalovirus exposure and HLA in healthy donors. The CDR3 sequence is 15 residues long. In germline, CDR1 is MNHNS, CDR2 SASEGT. J was trimmed by 3 bases and V by 2 bases; bases with no gene match: 4. 60 Vbeta and 13 Jbeta primers were used in PCR. Libraries were prepared by immunoSEQ multiplex PCR; TCRdb keeps only in-frame clonotypes and omits some of them. The sample records 160,000 or so clones, about 80% being singletons. Regarding this clone: Its antigen is not known.

Study results and limitations: Cytomegalovirus association was listed for about 180 TCR beta chains.

The receptor's source is a man younger than 35 in good health and CMV-seropositive. Sequencing was carried out using PBMCs. The V call is TRBV6-1, the J call TRBJ1-5, with 7 bases lining up with TRBD1. CDR3 nucleotide sequence: TGTGCCAGCAGTGAATCACAGGGGCTCAATCAGCCCCAGCATTTT. Residues: CASSESQGLNQPQHF.